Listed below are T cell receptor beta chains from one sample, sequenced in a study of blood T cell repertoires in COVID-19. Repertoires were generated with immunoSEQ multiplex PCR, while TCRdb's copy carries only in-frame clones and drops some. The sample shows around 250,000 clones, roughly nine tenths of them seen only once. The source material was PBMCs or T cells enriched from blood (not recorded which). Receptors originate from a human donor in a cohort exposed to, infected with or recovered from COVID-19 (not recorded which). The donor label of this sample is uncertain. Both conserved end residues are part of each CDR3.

CDR3: CAAPLGGEAFF
V: TRBV30
J: TRBJ1-1

CDR3: CASSPDSYEQYF
V: TRBV3-1/TRBV3-2
J: TRBJ2-7

CDR3: CASSSGGSGEQYF
V: TRBV5-1
J: TRBJ2-7

CDR3: CATSGWTNTDTQYF
V: TRBV24-1
J: TRBJ2-3

CDR3: CASAQDLATNEKLFF
V: TRBV2
J: TRBJ1-4

CDR3: CASSPRTSAYNEQFF
V: TRBV4-1
J: TRBJ2-1

CDR3: CAGNRGHGYTF
V: TRBV30
J: TRBJ1-2

CDR3: CAGRTLPGEPQHF
V: TRBV30
J: TRBJ1-5

CDR3: CASSRTGGRGSNQPQHF
V: TRBV3-1/TRBV3-2
J: TRBJ1-5

CDR3: CASSQGVGTEAFF
V: TRBV12-3/TRBV12-4
J: TRBJ1-1

CDR3: CASSHGHLGRGSNYGYTF
V: TRBV3-1/TRBV3-2
J: TRBJ1-2

CDR3: CATSPGGAGVWSTQYF
V: TRBV24-1
J: TRBJ2-3

CDR3: CASSLAGDRAYNEQFF
V: TRBV18
J: TRBJ2-1

CDR3: CASSYGTANSPLHF
V: TRBV25-1
J: TRBJ1-6

CDR3: CASSEGLLSYNEQFF
V: TRBV11-3
J: TRBJ2-1

CDR3: CAWSGDSRIYGYTF
V: TRBV30
J: TRBJ1-2

CDR3: CASSRERATEAFF
V: TRBV6-5
J: TRBJ1-1

CDR3: CASSSGGSTDTQYF
V: TRBV5-4
J: TRBJ2-3

CDR3: CASSFGGPGNTIYF
V: TRBV6-5
J: TRBJ1-3

CDR3: CASSLLGANEQFF
V: TRBV11-3
J: TRBJ2-1

CDR3: CASSIAGGDTQYF
V: TRBV19
J: TRBJ2-3

CDR3: CASSYSTGGHTDTQYF
V: TRBV6-6
J: TRBJ2-3

CDR3: CASRRPGQGAPNYGYTF
V: TRBV11-2
J: TRBJ1-2

CDR3: CASSLQGDNQPQHF
V: TRBV27
J: TRBJ1-5

CDR3: CASSLATSGRDNEQFF
V: TRBV7-6
J: TRBJ2-1